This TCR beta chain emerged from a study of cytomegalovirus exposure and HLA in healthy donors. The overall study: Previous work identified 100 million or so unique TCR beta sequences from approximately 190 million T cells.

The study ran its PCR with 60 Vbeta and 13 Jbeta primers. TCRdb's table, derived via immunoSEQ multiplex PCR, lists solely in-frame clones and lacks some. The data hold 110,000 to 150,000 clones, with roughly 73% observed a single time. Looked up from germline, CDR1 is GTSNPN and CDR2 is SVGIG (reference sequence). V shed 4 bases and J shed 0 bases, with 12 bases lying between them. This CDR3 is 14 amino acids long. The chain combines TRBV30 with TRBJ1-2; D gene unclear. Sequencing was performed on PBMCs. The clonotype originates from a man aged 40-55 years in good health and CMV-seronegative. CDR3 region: CAWTDPPANYGYTF. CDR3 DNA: TGTGCCTGGACCGATCCCCCGGCTAACTATGGCTACACCTTC. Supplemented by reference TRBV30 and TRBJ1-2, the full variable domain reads SQTIHQWPATLVQPVGSPLSLECTVEGTSNPNLYWYRQAAGRGLQLLFYSVGIGQISSEVPQNLSASRPQDRQFILSSKKLLLSDSGFYLCAWTDPPANYGYTFGSGTRLTVV.